The sequence of this T cell receptor beta chain was determined in a study of identical twins. Findings and caveats of the study: Sequences that were beta out-of-frame showed weaker excess twin sharing. Twin-shared out-of-frame alpha sequences showed excess low generation probability. Cord blood beta clonotypes present at high abundance carried fewer insertions; no such pattern appeared in memory repertoires.

CDR3 length equals 13 residues. Trimming took off 6 bases at V and 3 bases at J, with 12 bases between the two ends. Per germline, CDR1 DFQATT and CDR2 SNEGSKA (reference sequence). This clonotype turned up a few times. The antigen is undetermined. Unique molecular identifiers were in the cDNA, with template-switch universal primer binding. In TCRdb, the 5' RACE reads were re-called with MiXCR into one record per CDR3 protein. The sample lists 400,000 or so distinct CDR3 sequences, roughly 9% seen once, with around 8.6% in the top ten. Sample: naive T cells sorted from blood. This chain links TRBV20-1 with TRBJ1-5, with D hard to call. The sequence was collected from a woman between 45 and 60 years old in good health. CDR3 region: CSASQQSNQPQHF. In nucleotides, the CDR3 is TGCAGTGCCTCCCAACAGTCCAATCAGCCCCAGCATTTT.